The 30 T cell receptor beta chains in this list originate from one sample, sequenced in a study of identical twins. TCRdb itself ran the 5' RACE reads through MiXCR, one entry per CDR3 protein. The repertoire includes a few hundred thousand distinct CDR3 sequences, around 9% of them detected once, and approximately 9.3% sits in the top ten. The sequenced sample consisted of naive T cells sorted from blood. These receptors all stem from a woman between 50 and 59 years old in good health.

There are a few counts of this clonotype. The chain has TRBV30 and TRBJ2-7, with D possibly TRBD1 on 6 matching bases. This CDR3 has 12 residues. Trimming shortened V by 2 bases and J by 3 bases, and 8 bases separated the two germline ends. Germline V CDR1 and CDR2: GTSNPN, SVGIG (reference sequence). CDR3 bases: TGTGCCTGGAGTCTGACAGGCTACGAGCAGTACTTC. Amino acids: CAWSLTGYEQYF.

This clonotype was observed a handful of times. J is TRBJ2-4 and V is TRBV20-1, with D uncertain. The CDR3 runs to 11 residues. Trimming took 7 bases from V and 6 from J, leaving 10 bases between them. Germline lookup yields CDR1 DFQATT and CDR2 SNEGSKA (reference sequence). The CDR3 DNA sequence: TGCAGTGTCAGCCTCAGAAACATTCAGTACTTC. Protein: CSVSLRNIQYF.

The chain uses TRBV27 and TRBJ2-4, with D possibly matching TRBD2 (6 bases). This CDR3 comprises 19 residues. Per germline, CDR1 MNHEY and CDR2 SMNVEV (reference sequence). V gave up 8 bases and J gave up 1 base, with 27 bases separating them. In nucleotides, the CDR3 is TGTGCCAGCGGGGATCCCCTAGCGAGTAGAGGTTTCGCCAAAAACATTCAGTACTTC. Translation: CASGDPLASRGFAKNIQYF.

A few counts support this clonotype. This rearrangement joins TRBV11-2 to TRBJ2-7; tentative D call: TRBD1 (7 bases). This CDR3 spans 15 amino acids. CDR1 is SGHAT and CDR2 is FQNNGV in the germline V gene. Deletions cut 5 bases from V and 0 bases from J, with 14 bases between. Here the CDR3 reads CASSQGGRVSYEQYV. The CDR3 nucleotides are TGTGCCAGCAGCCAGGGGGGTAGGGTCTCCTACGAGCAGTACGTC.

Many counts were recorded for this clonotype. This sequence joins TRBV4-1 and TRBJ2-1; D is undetermined. Germline V gene lookup returns CDR1 MGHRA and CDR2 YSYEKL. Trimming took 4 bases from V and 10 from J, leaving 14 bases between them. The CDR3 contains 13 residues. This CDR3 is CASSLPRAPEQFF. The DNA of the CDR3 is TGCGCCAGCAGCCTCCCCCGGGCTCCAGAGCAGTTCTTC.

This clonotype was observed many times. The chain links TRBV9 to TRBJ1-3; D is perhaps TRBD1 (5 bases). V lost 0 bases to trimming and J lost 0 bases, with 7 bases between them. This CDR3 region has 15 residues. From germline, CDR1 is SGDLS and CDR2 YYNGEE. CDR3 sequence reads: CASSVEGSSGNTIYF. As DNA, the CDR3 is TGTGCCAGCAGCGTAGAGGGGAGCTCTGGAAACACCATATATTTT. The entire variable domain, with the rest obtained from reference TRBV9 and TRBJ1-3, is as follows: DSGVTQTPKHLITATGQRVTLRCSPRSGDLSVYWYQQSLDQGLQFLIQYYNGEERAKGNILERFSAQQFPDLHSELNLSSLELGDSALYFCASSVEGSSGNTIYFGEGSWLTVV.

This clonotype was observed a few times. This chain joins TRBV5-5 and TRBJ2-1; D might be TRBD2 (6 bases). CDR3 length: 15 residues. V was trimmed by 2 bases and J by 2 bases, leaving 11 bases between them. Per germline, CDR1 SGHKS and CDR2 YYEKEE (reference sequence). The CDR3 coding sequence is TGTGCCAGCAGCTTTGTTGGGACTGCCTACAATGAGCAGTTCTTC. Encoded protein: CASSFVGTAYNEQFF.

This clonotype turned up a few times. The V call is TRBV11-2, the J call TRBJ2-2; D gene uncertain. From germline, CDR1 is SGHAT and CDR2 FQNNGV. The length of the CDR3 is 14 residues. Deletions cut 5 bases from V and 4 bases from J, with 11 bases between. The CDR3 here is CASSPATLTGELFF. The CDR3 nucleotides are TGTGCCAGCAGCCCCGCGACCCTCACCGGGGAGCTGTTTTTT.

This clonotype came up a few times. The chain recombines TRBV5-1 with TRBJ2-3; D gene uncertain. CDR3 length: 15 residues. The germline V and J ends were trimmed by 3 bases and 0 bases, with 11 bases remaining between them. Germline lookup yields CDR1 SGHRS and CDR2 YFSETQ. Written as DNA, the CDR3 is TGCGCCAGCAGCTCCATCGGTTCTAGCACAGATACGCAGTATTTT. Protein: CASSSIGSSTDTQYF.

This clonotype was found many times. The V gene is TRBV5-1, the J gene TRBJ1-6; D gene uncertain. Germline-derived CDR1 and CDR2 are SGHRS and YFSETQ. The CDR3 is 14 amino acids. The V end lost 2 bases, the J end lost 9 bases, and 12 bases lay between the germline ends. The CDR3 protein is CASSFGVLSSPLHF. CDR3 DNA: TGCGCCAGCAGCTTTGGGGTACTAAGTTCACCCCTCCACTTT.

J is TRBJ1-4 and V is TRBV7-9; perhaps TRBD1 as D (5 bases). V dropped 5 bases and J dropped 10 bases, with 14 bases sitting between them. The CDR3 is 13 residues long. Germline loops: CDR1 SEHNR, CDR2 FQNEAQ (reference sequence). In DNA, the CDR3 is TGTGCCAGCAGCCCTGGGGCTCCGGGAAAACTGTTTTTT. Translating gives CASSPGAPGKLFF.

The genes are TRBV7-2 and TRBJ1-1; D might be TRBD1 (6 bases). In germline, CDR1 is SGHTA, CDR2 FQGNSA. Trimming took off 5 bases at V and 6 bases at J, with 13 bases between the two ends. CDR3 length: 13 residues. The CDR3 here is CASSRDTIAEAFF. CDR3 DNA sequence: TGTGCCAGCAGCCGGGACACAATTGCTGAAGCTTTCTTT.

This clonotype has a count of ten or more. The V gene is TRBV15, the J gene TRBJ2-5, with D unresolved. This CDR3 has 12 amino acids. V dropped 3 bases and J dropped 5 bases, with 7 bases sitting between them. Germline values: CDR1 LNHNV, CDR2 YYDKDF (reference sequence). The CDR3 region has the DNA TGTGCCACCAGCAGTGGGTCGGAGACCCAGTACTTC. Encoded protein: CATSSGSETQYF.

This clonotype was seen repeatedly, ten times or more. The CDR3 DNA reads as TGCGCCAGCAGCCAAGATATCACTATCGGCGAGCAGTACTTC. Its translation is CASSQDITIGEQYF. V usage is TRBV4-1 and J usage is TRBJ2-7; D remains ambiguous. The CDR3 has 14 residues. Germline V gives CDR1 MGHRA, CDR2 YSYEKL. Trimming shortened V by 0 bases and J by 6 bases, and 12 bases separated the two germline ends.

Many counts were recorded for this clonotype. CDR3 in DNA: TGCAGTGCTAGAGAGAGGAATCGGGCCAAAAACATTCAGTACTTC. This sequence encodes CSARERNRAKNIQYF. The chain has TRBV20-1 and TRBJ2-4; D remains ambiguous. Germline assignment: CDR1 DFQATT and CDR2 SNEGSKA (reference sequence). V lost 0 bases and J 1 base, leaving 10 bases between the germline ends. This CDR3 has 15 residues.

Comments on this clonotype: A much larger clonotype is one base distant, so this may be a read error. The V and J genes are TRBV12-3 or TRBV12-4 and TRBJ2-1; 8 bases are a match to TRBD2. The CDR3 covers 15 residues. Here the CDR3 reads CDSRIAGNDYNEQFF. Here the CDR3 DNA reads TGTGACAGCAGAATAGCGGGGAATGACTACAATGAGCAGTTCTTC.

At least ten counts were recorded for this clonotype. The V call is TRBV6-6, the J call TRBJ1-1; 10 nucleotides line up with TRBD1. The CDR3 consists of 16 residues. Germline CDR1 is MNHNY and CDR2 is SVGAGI (reference sequence). The junction had 12 bases not matched to a gene; V was cut back by 7 bases and J by 4 bases. Here the CDR3 DNA reads TGTGCCAGCAAATCGGGACAGGGGCCGGGGGGCACTGAAGCTTTCTTT. Translating it yields CASKSGQGPGGTEAFF.

This clonotype was recorded a few times. The V gene is TRBV6-5, the J gene TRBJ2-5; 11 bases are a match to TRBD2. The junction had 4 bases not matched to a gene; V was cut back by 6 bases and J by 4 bases. Per the germline V gene, CDR1 is MNHEY and CDR2 is SVGAGI. The CDR3 loop spans 14 amino acids. The CDR3 spells CASRISGRGETQYF. The CDR3 nucleotides are TGTGCCAGCAGGATTAGCGGGAGGGGAGAGACCCAGTACTTC.

At least ten counts were recorded for this clonotype. This chain connects TRBV12-3 or TRBV12-4 to TRBJ2-3, with D possibly being TRBD2 (6 bases). V was cut by 8 bases and J by 0 bases, with 15 bases left in between. The CDR3 is 15 amino acids. CDR3 nucleotides: TGTGCCAGCCATCTGGGCGGGATAAGCACAGATACGCAGTATTTT. Its protein is CASHLGGISTDTQYF.

Only a few counts were recorded for this clonotype. The V call is TRBV13, the J call TRBJ2-1, with no clear D. CDR3 size: 14 residues. Germline V gene sequence: CDR1 PRHDT, CDR2 FYEKMQ (reference sequence). Trimming removed 5 bases at V and 7 bases at J, with 15 bases between. CDR3 in amino acids: CASSPINSYNEQFF. DNA for the CDR3: TGTGCCAGCAGCCCCATCAACAGTTATAATGAGCAGTTCTTC.

Here the CDR3 reads CASSSSRLAEVDTGELFF. In DNA form, the CDR3 reads TGCGCCAGCAGCTCATCCAGACTAGCGGAGGTCGACACCGGGGAGCTGTTTTTT. The chain joins TRBV5-1 to TRBJ2-2; 9 positions match TRBD2. V was pared by 3 bases and J by 3 bases, with 12 bases of the junction left unmatched. The CDR3 extends over 18 amino acids. Germline CDR1 is SGHRS and CDR2 is YFSETQ.

This clonotype was counted a few times. V is TRBV20-1 and J is TRBJ2-3, with 11 bases fitting TRBD2. This CDR3 is built from 16 residues. Germline assignment: CDR1 DFQATT and CDR2 SNEGSKA (reference sequence). With V trimmed by 5 bases and J by 4 bases, 11 bases remained unmatched. CDR3 coding DNA: TGCAGTGCTCCGAAACATAGCGGGAGGGCCGCAGATACGCAGTATTTT. It yields the protein CSAPKHSGRAADTQYF.

The table lists this clonotype with a few counts. The rearrangement uses TRBV6-5 and TRBJ2-3; 14 bases align to TRBD2. CDR3 length: 19 residues. Trimming removed 4 bases from V and 1 base from J; junction bases left unmatched: 10. CDR1 is MNHEY and CDR2 is SVGAGI in the germline V gene. The CDR3 nucleotides read TGTGCCAGCAGTTCCACTTTCCCGGGACTAGCGGGAGGCACAGATACGCAGTATTTT. Its translation: CASSSTFPGLAGGTDTQYF.

This clonotype was counted many times. The V gene is TRBV3-1, the J gene TRBJ1-2; weak D call: TRBD1 (5 bases). CDR1 LGHDT and CDR2 YNNKEL come from the germline V gene (reference sequence). Trimming removed 2 bases at V and 2 bases at J, with 12 bases between. CDR3 length: 15 residues. The CDR3 loop reads CASSQNPDKNYGYTF. The DNA for the CDR3 is TGTGCCAGCAGCCAAAATCCGGACAAGAACTATGGCTACACCTTC. Together with reference TRBV3-1 and TRBJ1-2, the CDR3 gives the full variable domain: DTAVSQTPKYLVTQMGNDKSIKCEQNLGHDTMYWYKQDSKKFLKIMFSYNNKELIINETVPNRFSPKSPDKAHLNLHINSLELGDSAVYFCASSQNPDKNYGYTFGSGTRLTVV.

The chain joins TRBV2 to TRBJ2-5; D ambiguous. The CDR3 extends over 15 amino acids. Germline-derived CDR1 and CDR2 are SNHLY and FYNNEI. Trimming shortened V by 4 bases and J by 2 bases, and 14 bases separated the two germline ends. CDR3 in amino acids: CASSGLFPNQETQYF. In DNA, the CDR3 is TGTGCCAGCAGTGGGCTTTTTCCGAATCAAGAGACCCAGTACTTC.

In its sample, this clonotype was seen many times. The V gene is TRBV7-9, the J gene TRBJ2-1; no reliable D call. V lost 5 bases, J lost 2 bases, and 10 bases lay in between. The germline CDR1 and CDR2 sequences are SEHNR and FQNEAQ (reference sequence). The CDR3 runs to 14 residues. The CDR3, as DNA: TGTGCCAGCAGCAGGGATACGACCTACAATGAGCAGTTCTTC. It encodes CASSRDTTYNEQFF.

This clonotype was recorded at least ten times. The rearrangement links TRBV29-1 to TRBJ2-5; D is undetermined. The CDR3 runs 10 residues. Germline CDR1 SQVTM, CDR2 ANQGSEA. CDR3 coding DNA: TGCAGTCCACCCCCGGAGACCCAGTACTTC. Amino acid sequence: CSPPPETQYF.

V is TRBV11-3 and J is TRBJ2-7, with 7 bases aligning to TRBD1. Germline V gene sequence: CDR1 SGHNT, CDR2 YENEEA. The CDR3 runs 14 residues. V was clipped by 5 bases and J by 5 bases; unmatched bases: 9. CDR3 loop: CASSPYRGPDEQYV. The CDR3 bases are TGTGCCAGCAGCCCCTACAGGGGTCCCGACGAGCAGTACGTC.

The chain links TRBV6-2 or TRBV6-3 to TRBJ2-4; D is perhaps TRBD1 (5 bases). CDR3 length equals 13 residues. V gave up 5 bases and J gave up 8 bases, with 13 bases separating them. Germline lookup yields CDR1 MNHEY and CDR2 SVGEGT. CDR3 sequence reads: CASSQVGVDIQYF. As DNA, the CDR3 is TGTGCCAGCAGTCAAGTAGGGGTGGACATTCAGTACTTC.

In this sample, this clonotype turned up a few times. The chain combines TRBV7-9 with TRBJ1-1; no clear D gene. Trimming left V 10 bases short and J 1 base short, with 13 bases between. CDR1 SEHNR and CDR2 FQNEAQ come from the germline V gene (reference sequence). The CDR3 runs to 13 residues. The CDR3 sequence: CATTSAWNTEAFF. CDR3 DNA: TGTGCCACCACGAGTGCCTGGAACACTGAAGCTTTCTTT.